A single sample gave rise to the 22 T cell receptor beta chains below, sequenced in a study of blood T cells in healthy people across ages. Alongside a J-beta primer mix, a sample-barcoded 5' primer served in a second PCR lasting about 7 to 12 cycles. TCRdb itself ran the 5' RACE reads through MiXCR, one entry per CDR3 protein. The sample has 1.5 million to 2 million distinct CDR3 sequences, 40% to 55% seen once. Sequenced: blood. These receptors were obtained from a woman aged 40 to 49 in good health.

Only a few counts were recorded for this clonotype. The V and J genes are TRBV29-1 and TRBJ2-3, with 7 nucleotides matching TRBD2. V gave up 3 bases and J gave up 8 bases; unmatched junction bases: 2. The length of the CDR3 is 11 residues. The V gene's germline CDR1 is SQVTM and CDR2 ANQGSEA. CDR3 coding DNA: TGCAGCGTTGATCCTAGCGGTACGCAGTATTTT. This sequence encodes CSVDPSGTQYF.

The chain joins TRBV29-1 to TRBJ1-1; D remains ambiguous. Trimming removed 4 bases at V and 7 bases at J, with 13 bases between. Germline assignment: CDR1 SQVTM and CDR2 ANQGSEA. The CDR3 runs 12 residues. CDR3 DNA: TGCAGCGTTGTAGGGAATTCTAATGAAGCTTTCTTT. Its protein is CSVVGNSNEAFF.

The chain uses TRBV7-2 and TRBJ1-2; TRBD1 might be the D (5 bases). The CDR3 runs 13 residues. Germline CDR1 and CDR2: SGHTA and FQGNSA. With 1 base removed from V and 7 bases from J, the gap between germline ends came to 10 bases. CDR3 amino acids: CASSLVGVGGYTF. The CDR3 DNA sequence: TGTGCCAGCAGCTTAGTGGGGGTCGGTGGCTACACCTTC.

The chain recombines TRBV20-1 with TRBJ2-5; 11 nucleotides agree with TRBD2. TRBJ2-7 explains the end of the DNA better; the J call may be wrong. CDR3 length: 15 residues. Germline-derived CDR1 and CDR2 are DFQATT and SNEGSKA (reference sequence). The CDR3 DNA follows: TGCAGTGCTAGATCTACTAGCGGGAGACTCTACGAGCAGTACTTC. Translating it yields CSARSTSGRLYEQYF.

The J gene is TRBJ1-2, the V gene TRBV12-3 or TRBV12-4; D may be TRBD1 (5 bases). V lost 5 bases and J lost 4, with 17 bases in between. The CDR3 length is 15 residues. The CDR3: CASSPPTGPFYGYTF. CDR3 DNA: TGTGCCAGCAGTCCCCCCACGGGGCCATTCTATGGCTACACCTTC.

The chain recombines TRBV20-1 with TRBJ2-5, with 7 positions matching TRBD1. The V gene's germline CDR1 is DFQATT and CDR2 SNEGSKA (reference sequence). This CDR3 has 11 amino acids. The J segment lost 5 bases and the V segment lost 5 bases, leaving 2 bases of the junction unmatched. CDR3: CSAADRETQYF. The DNA for the CDR3 is TGCAGTGCTGCGGACAGGGAGACCCAGTACTTC.

The chain links TRBV5-1 to TRBJ1-5; 7 nucleotides match TRBD1. The length of the CDR3 is 15 residues. Per germline, CDR1 SGHRS and CDR2 YFSETQ. Trimming took 1 base from V and 5 from J; bases not matched to a gene: 6. CDR3 coding DNA: TGCGCCAGCAGCTTGTGGACAGGACCTGATCAGCCCCAGCATTTT. This encodes CASSLWTGPDQPQHF. The variable domain in full, completed from reference TRBV5-1 and TRBJ1-5, reads KAGVTQTPRYLIKTRGQQVTLSCSPISGHRSVSWYQQTPGQGLQFLFEYFSETQRNKGNFPGRFSGRQFSNSRSEMNVSTLELGDSALYLCASSLWTGPDQPQHFGDGTRLSIL.

On this clonotype itself: A junction end diverges from the germline sequence, so it may reflect a read error. The CDR3, as DNA: TGTGCCAGCAGTAGCTCATTGGGAGATGCGCAGTATTTT. Protein product: CASSSSLGDAQYF. The V and J genes are TRBV12-3 or TRBV12-4 and TRBJ2-3; TRBD2 might be the D (5 bases). The CDR3 is 13 amino acids.

This clonotype was recorded at least ten times. The gene calls are TRBV7-9 and TRBJ1-5, with 7 bases matching TRBD1. The ends lost 5 bases at V and 3 bases at J; junction bases unmatched: 4. The CDR3 length is 14 residues. CDR1 is SEHNR, CDR2 FQNEAQ, per germline (reference sequence). CDR3 DNA sequence: TGTGCCAGCAGCCTCGGGACAGTCAATCAGCCCCAGCATTTT. This codes for CASSLGTVNQPQHF.

The rearrangement joins TRBV15 to TRBJ1-2, with D uncertain. The CDR3 is made up of 20 amino acids. V was trimmed by 0 bases and J by 3 bases, leaving 26 bases between them. From germline, CDR1 is LNHNV and CDR2 YYDKDF (reference sequence). The CDR3 DNA sequence: TGTGCCACCAGCAGAGACCGAAATATATTTAGCGTCATCGACGACTATGGCTACACCTTC. Protein product: CATSRDRNIFSVIDDYGYTF.

This clonotype has a handful of counts. This chain joins TRBV6-6 and TRBJ1-4, with TRBD1 matching over 7 bases. The V segment lost 8 bases and the J segment 8 bases; nucleotides outside the gene matches: 11. The germline CDR1 and CDR2 sequences are MNHNY and SVGAGI (reference sequence). CDR3 length: 14 amino acids. The CDR3 sequence is CASSPGGRYEKLFF. The CDR3 region has the DNA TGTGCCAGCTCACCAGGGGGACGGTACGAAAAACTGTTTTTT.

The chain uses TRBV6-4 and TRBJ1-2; 8 bases are a match to TRBD1. The CDR3 has 12 amino acids. Trimming took 10 bases from V and 7 from J; bases not matched to a gene: 8. Germline assignment: CDR1 MRHNA and CDR2 SNTAGT. The CDR3 region is CAKRGQGAGYTF. In nucleotides, the CDR3 is TGTGCCAAGAGAGGACAGGGCGCTGGCTACACCTTC.

This clonotype was found a few times. The rearrangement joins TRBV25-1 to TRBJ2-7; a possible D gene is TRBD1 (5 bases). The CDR3 is made up of 15 amino acids. Trimming removed 1 base at V and 2 bases at J, with 12 bases between. From germline, CDR1 is MGHDK and CDR2 SYGVNS. The CDR3 here is CASSEWADRTYEQYF. The CDR3 nucleotides read TGTGCCAGCAGTGAATGGGCCGACAGAACCTACGAGCAGTACTTC.

A remark on this clonotype: Germline is not matched at one junction end, which may reflect a read error. V and J are TRBV3-1 and TRBJ2-4; a weak D match, TRBD2 (6 bases). Gene TRBJ2-7 matches the end of the DNA better, so the J call may be wrong. CDR1 and CDR2 (germline): LGHDT, YNNKEL (reference sequence). This CDR3 is built from 14 residues. CDR3 loop: CAGSQPLARHEQYF. The CDR3 bases are TGTGCCGGCAGCCAGCCCCTAGCGCGGCACGAGCAGTACTTC.

The chain joins TRBV27 to TRBJ1-1; D might be TRBD1 (6 bases). The germline CDR1 and CDR2 sequences are MNHEY and SMNVEV (reference sequence). There are 17 residues in the CDR3. Trimming took 5 bases from V and 1 from J, leaving 20 bases between them. The DNA of the CDR3 is TGTGCCAGCAGTCGATCAACAAACAGGGATACGAACACTGAAGCTTTCTTT. It is translated as CASSRSTNRDTNTEAFF.

In regard to this clonotype: It may be a read error: a sequence one base away is much more abundant. The chain recombines TRBV29-1 with TRBJ2-6; D might be TRBD1 or TRBD2, each matching 5 bases. CDR3 length: 14 residues. Germline loops: CDR1 SQVTM, CDR2 ANQGSEA. CDR3: CSVHSDSGANALTF. In DNA, the CDR3 is TGCAGCGTTCATAGCGACTCTGGGGCCAACGCCCTGACTTTC.

This clonotype has just a few counts. The rearrangement links TRBV5-1 to TRBJ2-3, with D possibly called TRBD1 or TRBD2 (6 bases each). The V and J ends lost 0 bases and 5 bases respectively, with 19 bases between them. The CDR3 runs 17 residues. The germline CDR1 and CDR2 sequences are SGHRS and YFSETQ. In DNA form, the CDR3 reads TGCGCCAGCAGCTTGGATATACGAGGGGGGACCCTAGATACGCAGTATTTT. Protein sequence: CASSLDIRGGTLDTQYF. Together with reference TRBV5-1 and TRBJ2-3, the CDR3 gives the full variable domain: KAGVTQTPRYLIKTRGQQVTLSCSPISGHRSVSWYQQTPGQGLQFLFEYFSETQRNKGNFPGRFSGRQFSNSRSEMNVSTLELGDSALYLCASSLDIRGGTLDTQYFGPGTRLTVL.

Written as DNA, the CDR3 is TGTGCCAGCAGTGTGGGTGCAGGGCAGTACTTC. This codes for CASSVGAGQYF. This chain links TRBV25-1 with TRBJ2-5; tentative D call: TRBD1 (5 bases). Germline assignment: CDR1 MGHDK and CDR2 SYGVNS. V gave up 4 bases and J gave up 11 bases, with 11 bases separating them. There are 11 residues in the CDR3.

V and J are TRBV6-6 and TRBJ1-2; a weak D match, TRBD1 (5 bases). Germline CDR1 is MNHNY and CDR2 is SVGAGI (reference sequence). V lost 5 bases, J lost 3 bases, and 22 bases lay in between. CDR3 length equals 17 residues. In DNA, the CDR3 is TGTGCCAGCAGTAACACAGCCGGGGGAAAAGGGGACTATGGCTACACCTTC. Translated, it gives CASSNTAGGKGDYGYTF.

This clonotype showed up just a few times. This chain uses TRBV9 with TRBJ2-1; maybe TRBD1 (8 bases). The CDR3 contains 13 residues. Trimming removed 3 bases from V and 8 bases from J, with 12 bases in between. Germline V lookup: CDR1 SGDLS, CDR2 YYNGEE. The CDR3 region is CASSGQGRDEQFF. The DNA for the CDR3 is TGTGCCAGCAGCGGACAGGGGAGGGATGAGCAGTTCTTC.

This clonotype came up many times. V usage is TRBV7-2 and J usage is TRBJ2-7; D is perhaps TRBD1 (6 bases). Looked up from germline, CDR1 is SGHTA and CDR2 is FQGNSA. The CDR3 has 13 amino acids. Trimming removed 5 bases from V and 2 bases from J, with 10 bases in between. Here the CDR3 reads CASSPSGAYEQYF. The CDR3 DNA follows: TGTGCCAGCAGCCCCTCAGGGGCCTACGAGCAGTACTTC.

Comments on this clonotype: The germline gene is not matched at one end of the junction; a read error may be the cause. The chain has TRBV5-1 and TRBJ2-3, with TRBD1 as a possible D gene (5 bases). CDR1 is SGHRS and CDR2 is YFSETQ in the germline V gene. The CDR3 spans 17 residues. CDR3 coding DNA: TGCGCCGGCAGCTTGGGGCGGAGCCTGACTAGCACAGATACGCAGTATTTT. It translates to CAGSLGRSLTSTDTQYF. Together with reference TRBV5-1 and TRBJ2-3, the CDR3 gives the full variable domain: KAGVTQTPRYLIKTRGQQVTLSCSPISGHRSVSWYQQTPGQGLQFLFEYFSETQRNKGNFPGRFSGRQFSNSRSEMNVSTLELGDSALYLCAGSLGRSLTSTDTQYFGPGTRLTVL.